These T cell receptor beta chains were read from a single sample in a study of human T cells and chemical hapten exposure. MiXCR, applied by TCRdb to the RACE reads, yields one record per CDR3 protein. The profile shows approximately 97,000 distinct CDR3 sequences, around 8.8% of them singletons. Sequenced: whole blood. Receptors originate from a female donor in good health. Some clones in this sample may be carry-over from other donors' samples. Each CDR3 is given without its conserved first and last residue. The order of the fields is V gene, J gene, CDR3 protein.

TRBV20-1	TRBJ1-5	SAIRQGASGNQPQH
TRBV5-1	TRBJ2-5	ASSLESGRQETQY
TRBV20-1	TRBJ2-2	SASQGPHTGELF
TRBV5-1	TRBJ2-3	ASSFGGQGGDTQY
TRBV28	TRBJ1-3	ASSSGQGNTIY
TRBV5-1	TRBJ1-4	ASSLEDAGKLF
TRBV28	TRBJ2-7	ASSSLLGGRIHEQY
TRBV7-2	TRBJ1-1	ASSSHPGTEAF
TRBV4-2	TRBJ2-3	ASSRGREQDTQY
TRBV20-1	TRBJ2-1	SARTGYEQF
TRBV6-2/TRBV6-3	TRBJ1-1	ASSEIRGPDTEAF
TRBV6-1	TRBJ2-1	ASSGISGSDEQF
TRBV29-1	TRBJ1-2	SVGDAGTGVGYGYT
TRBV29-1	TRBJ2-7	SVEIEGRNEQY
TRBV5-1	TRBJ2-7	ASSYGDRSSYEQY
TRBV28	TRBJ1-1	ASSLTTWGNTEAF
TRBV2	TRBJ1-6	ASSGQGQSPLH
TRBV6-5	TRBJ1-1	ASKARLMNTEAF
TRBV7-6	TRBJ1-1	ASSLGQGSTEAF
TRBV4-3	TRBJ1-5	ASSHANGQPQH
TRBV6-1	TRBJ1-2	ASSEATGKYYGYT
TRBV2	TRBJ2-3	ASSEDRDTDTQY
TRBV2	TRBJ2-3	ASRIRPSATDTQY
TRBV7-2	TRBJ2-7	ASSFLGKYEQY
TRBV7-2	TRBJ2-3	VSSAVTDTQY
TRBV18	TRBJ2-7	ASSPITGSSYEQY